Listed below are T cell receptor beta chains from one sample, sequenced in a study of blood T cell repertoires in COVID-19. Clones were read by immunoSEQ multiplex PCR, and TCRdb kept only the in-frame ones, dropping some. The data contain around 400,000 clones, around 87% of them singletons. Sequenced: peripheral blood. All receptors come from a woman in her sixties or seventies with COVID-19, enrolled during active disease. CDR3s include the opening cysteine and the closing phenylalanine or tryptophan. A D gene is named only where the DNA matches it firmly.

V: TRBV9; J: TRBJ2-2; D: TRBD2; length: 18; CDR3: CASSSGLAGELGTGELFF
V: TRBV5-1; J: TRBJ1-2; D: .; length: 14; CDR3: CASSLAATDYGYTF
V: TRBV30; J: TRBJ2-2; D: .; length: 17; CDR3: CAWSVWRTATNTGELFF
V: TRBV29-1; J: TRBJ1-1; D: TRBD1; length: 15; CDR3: CSGRGQGGSYTEAFF
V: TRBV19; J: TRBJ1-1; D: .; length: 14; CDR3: CASSMGGGVTEAFF
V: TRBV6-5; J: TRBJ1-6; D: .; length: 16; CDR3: CASSYLESRNNSPLHF
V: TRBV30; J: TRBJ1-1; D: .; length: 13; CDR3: CAWERGAGTEAFF
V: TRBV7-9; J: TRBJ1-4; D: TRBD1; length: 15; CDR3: CASSSNLGQGGKLFF
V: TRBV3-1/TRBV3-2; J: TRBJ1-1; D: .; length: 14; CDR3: CASSQDWRSPEAFF
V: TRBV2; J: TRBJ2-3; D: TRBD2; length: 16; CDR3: CASSPGLAGATDTQYF
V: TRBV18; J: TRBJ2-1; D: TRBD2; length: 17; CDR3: CASSPTGGPRLDNEQFF
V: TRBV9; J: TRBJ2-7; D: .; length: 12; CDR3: CASSDDRYEQYF
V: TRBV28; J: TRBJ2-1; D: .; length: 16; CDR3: CASSPPANYAYNEQFF
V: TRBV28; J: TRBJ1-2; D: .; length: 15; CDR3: CASSFMGVANYGYTF
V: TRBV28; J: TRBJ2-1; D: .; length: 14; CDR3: CASSLRGSVHEQFF
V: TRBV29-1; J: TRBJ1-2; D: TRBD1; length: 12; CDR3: CSVTGAHYGYTF
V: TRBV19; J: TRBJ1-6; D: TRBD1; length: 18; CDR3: CASSIGGQFSSYNSPLHF
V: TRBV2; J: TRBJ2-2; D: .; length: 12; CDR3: CASSRDTGELFF
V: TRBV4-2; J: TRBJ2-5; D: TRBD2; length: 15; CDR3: CASSQEATSWETQYF
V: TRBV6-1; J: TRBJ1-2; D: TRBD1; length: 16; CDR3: CASSERQGARGYGYTF
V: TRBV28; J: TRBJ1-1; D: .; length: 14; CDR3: CASRVDRLGTEAFF
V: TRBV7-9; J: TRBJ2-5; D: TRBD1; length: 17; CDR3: CASRTRTGRPDVETQYF
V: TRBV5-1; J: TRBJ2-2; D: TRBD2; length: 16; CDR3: CASSQAGLAGVGELFF
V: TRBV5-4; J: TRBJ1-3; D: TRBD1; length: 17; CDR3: CASSSALGQSSGNTIYF
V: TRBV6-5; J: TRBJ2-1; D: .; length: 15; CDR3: CASRRDTTAWDEQFF
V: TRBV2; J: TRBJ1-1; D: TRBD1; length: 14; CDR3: CATRQGSSNTEAFF
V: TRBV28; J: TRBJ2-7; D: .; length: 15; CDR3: CASSFYNGKTYEQYF
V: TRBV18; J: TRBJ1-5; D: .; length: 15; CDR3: CASSLIRDNNQPQHF
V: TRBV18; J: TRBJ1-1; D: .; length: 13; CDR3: CASSFSGGTEAFF
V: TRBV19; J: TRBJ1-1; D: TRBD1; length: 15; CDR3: CASSTLTGPKTEAFF
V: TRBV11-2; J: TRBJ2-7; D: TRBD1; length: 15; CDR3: CASSLDGDRTYEQYF
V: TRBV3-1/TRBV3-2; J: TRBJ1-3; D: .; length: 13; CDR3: CASSQRGGNTIYF
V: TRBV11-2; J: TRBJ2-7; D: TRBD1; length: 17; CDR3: CASSLLGGHPSSYEQYF
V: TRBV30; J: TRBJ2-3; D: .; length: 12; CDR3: CACQRVGDTQYF
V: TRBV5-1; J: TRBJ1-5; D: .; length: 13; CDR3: CASSQVGNQPQHF
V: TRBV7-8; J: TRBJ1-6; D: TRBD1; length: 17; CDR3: CASSLAPGTGYNSPLHF
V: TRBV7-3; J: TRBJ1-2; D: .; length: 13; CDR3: CASSRDRNYGYTF
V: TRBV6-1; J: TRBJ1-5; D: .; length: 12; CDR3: CASSEPMQPQHF
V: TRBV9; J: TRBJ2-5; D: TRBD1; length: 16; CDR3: CASSPAGTAPQETQYF
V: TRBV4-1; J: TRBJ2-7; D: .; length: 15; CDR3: CASSQGGTVSYEQYF
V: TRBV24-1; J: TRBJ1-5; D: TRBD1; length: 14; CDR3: CATSDPTGEQPQHF
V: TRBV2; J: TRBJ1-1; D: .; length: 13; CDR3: CASSEGQLTEAFF
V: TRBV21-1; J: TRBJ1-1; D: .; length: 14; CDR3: CASSGGGVNTEAFF
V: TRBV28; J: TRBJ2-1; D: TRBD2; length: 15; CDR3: CASRPGTSRYNEQFF
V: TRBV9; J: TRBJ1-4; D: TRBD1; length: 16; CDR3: CASSGGQGTTNEKLFF
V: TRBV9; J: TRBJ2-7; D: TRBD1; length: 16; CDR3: CASSVTPGQGEYEQYF
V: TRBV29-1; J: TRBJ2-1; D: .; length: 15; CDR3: CSVESTGIRYNEQFF
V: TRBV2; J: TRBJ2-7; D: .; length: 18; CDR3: CASSRQHLDGENLYEQYF
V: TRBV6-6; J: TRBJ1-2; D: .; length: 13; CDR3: CASSYSVNYGYTF
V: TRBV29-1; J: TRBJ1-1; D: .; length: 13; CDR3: CSALGHLNTEAFF
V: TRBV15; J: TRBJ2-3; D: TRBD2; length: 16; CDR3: CATSRDWGGGTDTQYF
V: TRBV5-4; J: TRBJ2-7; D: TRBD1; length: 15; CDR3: CASSADRASSYEQYF
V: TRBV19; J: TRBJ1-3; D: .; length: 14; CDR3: CASSMAGSGNTIYF
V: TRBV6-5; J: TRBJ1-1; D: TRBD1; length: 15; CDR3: CASSYSQGAVTEAFF
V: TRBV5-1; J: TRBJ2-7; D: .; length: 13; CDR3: CASSLSTGYEQYF
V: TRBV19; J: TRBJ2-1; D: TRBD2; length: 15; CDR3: CASSRLAGLTNEQFF
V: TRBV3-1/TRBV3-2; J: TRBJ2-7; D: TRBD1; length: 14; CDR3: CASSPWDSTYEQYF